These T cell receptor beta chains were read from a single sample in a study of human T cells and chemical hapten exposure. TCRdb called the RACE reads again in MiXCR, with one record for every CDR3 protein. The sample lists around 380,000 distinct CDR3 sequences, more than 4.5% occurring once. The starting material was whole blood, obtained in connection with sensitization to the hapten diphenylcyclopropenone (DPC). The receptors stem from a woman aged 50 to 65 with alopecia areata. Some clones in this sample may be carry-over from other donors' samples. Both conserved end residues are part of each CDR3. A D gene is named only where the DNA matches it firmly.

CDR3: CASSQMLRAGGTEAFF
V: TRBV14
D: .

CDR3: CSAGQTNQPQHF
V: TRBV29-1
D: .

CDR3: CASSLSPGGYNEQFF
V: TRBV27
D: TRBD2

CDR3: CASSLSGSAEDTQYF
V: TRBV7-9
D: .

CDR3: CASNRQGGQPQHF
V: TRBV21-1
D: .

CDR3: CASSDMGQFF
V: TRBV6-1
D: .

CDR3: CSARDWGGEETQYF
V: TRBV20-1
D: .

CDR3: CASSLTSRFEQFF
V: TRBV11-2
D: TRBD2

CDR3: CASSVVELNTQYF
V: TRBV9
D: .

CDR3: CASSGLPNNYGYTF
V: TRBV7-2
D: .

CDR3: CAISSGTGGTEAFF
V: TRBV10-3
D: TRBD1

CDR3: CAITGGRDYNEQFF
V: TRBV10-3
D: TRBD2

CDR3: CAGGGGYTF
V: TRBV2
D: .

CDR3: CASSQGQGRSEQYF
V: TRBV4-1
D: .

CDR3: CASSPPERQSTDTQYF
V: TRBV5-1
D: .

CDR3: CASSQDASASYEQYF
V: TRBV4-3
D: .

CDR3: CASSYQTGDSPLHF
V: TRBV7-8
D: TRBD1

CDR3: CASSQDHTSGGGELFF
V: TRBV4-3
D: TRBD2

CDR3: CASSAGTGPYEQYF
V: TRBV9
D: TRBD1

CDR3: CASSLQGAAYEQYF
V: TRBV27
D: TRBD1

CDR3: CASSPLLGQGFSGANVLTF
V: TRBV4-1
D: TRBD1

CDR3: CASSLRRGDYNEQFF
V: TRBV5-4
D: TRBD2

CDR3: CASSVGTGMTEAFF
V: TRBV9
D: .

CDR3: CASTTRTSFSSYEQYF
V: TRBV28
D: TRBD2

CDR3: CATTVNTGGNSPLHF
V: TRBV6-6
D: TRBD1

CDR3: CASSGGFADTQYF
V: TRBV7-9
D: .

CDR3: CASSGLLAGGNNEQFF
V: TRBV28
D: TRBD2

CDR3: CSVDGLDRAGANVLTF
V: TRBV29-1
D: TRBD1

CDR3: CASSLFGAGSSTDTQYF
V: TRBV7-2
D: .

CDR3: CASASILELNTGELFF
V: TRBV27
D: .

CDR3: CASSVLAGGNTQYF
V: TRBV28
D: TRBD2

CDR3: CASSTGQSLFEQFF
V: TRBV11-2
D: .

CDR3: CASSLLTGGADGYTF
V: TRBV7-9
D: TRBD1

CDR3: CAISDPTRKAKNIQYF
V: TRBV10-3
D: .

CDR3: CASSSRTGHEQYF
V: TRBV6-5
D: TRBD1

CDR3: CASSSGQDPYEQYF
V: TRBV27
D: TRBD1

CDR3: CASSYSDRGANEKLFF
V: TRBV6-7
D: TRBD1

CDR3: CASSLGLSASYEQYF
V: TRBV11-2
D: .

CDR3: CSVSGGHQETQYF
V: TRBV29-1
D: .

CDR3: CASSLRPGLDTQYF
V: TRBV7-3
D: .

CDR3: CASSFTGETAQFF
V: TRBV7-9
D: .

CDR3: CASSLAWRARTYNEQFF
V: TRBV7-8
D: .

CDR3: CATSERLAGPQFF
V: TRBV24-1
D: TRBD2

CDR3: CASYVGNQPQHF
V: TRBV28
D: .

CDR3: CASSLWGDNQPQHF
V: TRBV27
D: .

CDR3: CASSPSSGGELFF
V: TRBV12-3/TRBV12-4
D: .

CDR3: CSTTRGGGEQYF
V: TRBV20-1
D: .

CDR3: CASSETGDGYTF
V: TRBV2
D: TRBD1